The 25 T cell receptor beta chains in this list originate from one sample, sequenced in a study of blood T cell repertoires in COVID-19. Only in-frame clones appear in the TCRdb table, and some are missing; sequencing was by immunoSEQ multiplex PCR. The sample lists tens of thousands of clones, less than 85% occurring once. Input material: peripheral blood. These receptors all come from a human donor in a cohort sampled during active COVID-19.

V usage is TRBV5-1 and J usage is TRBJ1-1; 7 bases agree with TRBD1. CDR3 length: 14 residues. Germline CDR1 and CDR2: SGHRS and YFSETQ. V was clipped by 0 bases and J by 1 base; unmatched bases: 0. The CDR3 nucleotides read TGCGCCAGCAGCTTGGGGACAGGGAACACTGAAGCTTTCTTT. As protein: CASSLGTGNTEAFF.

The chain employs TRBV2 and TRBJ2-4; D is possibly TRBD2 (5 bases). V was cut by 9 bases and J by 0 bases, with 9 bases left in between. This CDR3 comprises 13 residues. Germline CDR1 SNHLY, CDR2 FYNNEI. The CDR3 DNA is TGTGCCAGGGGCGGGTTAGCCAAAAACATTCAGTACTTC. Translation: CARGGLAKNIQYF.

This clone was detected only once. The chain recombines TRBV18 with TRBJ2-1, with D possibly being TRBD1 (6 bases). This CDR3 contains 16 residues. Germline loops: CDR1 KGHSH, CDR2 LQKENI. V was cut by 1 base and J by 3 bases, with 13 bases left in between. The CDR3 DNA reads as TGTGCCAGCTCACCACGGGGGCAGGGCTACTACAATGAGCAGTTCTTC. This sequence encodes CASSPRGQGYYNEQFF.

The rearrangement links TRBV19 to TRBJ2-1, with 8 bases aligning to TRBD1. Per germline, CDR1 LNHDA and CDR2 SQIVND (reference sequence). The junction had 7 bases not matched to a gene; V was cut back by 6 bases and J by 3 bases. This CDR3 has 15 amino acids. CDR3 in amino acids: CASSPRDRNYNEQFF. In nucleotides, the CDR3 is TGTGCCAGTAGCCCTCGGGACAGGAACTACAATGAGCAGTTCTTC.

The rearrangement uses TRBV6-5 and TRBJ1-5; TRBD1 aligns across 8 bases. The CDR3 has 14 residues. Germline V gene data show CDR1 as MNHEY and CDR2 as SVGAGI. V dropped 6 bases and J dropped 1; count of bases not matched to a gene: 2. CDR3 in amino acids: CASRDRASNQPQHF. The CDR3 coding sequence is TGTGCCAGCAGGGACAGGGCAAGCAATCAGCCCCAGCATTTT.

This sequence joins TRBV28 and TRBJ1-5, with TRBD1 matching over 9 bases. Germline values: CDR1 MDHEN, CDR2 SYDVKM. V was clipped by 1 base and J by 2 bases; unmatched bases: 12. The CDR3 has 19 residues. CDR3 nucleotide sequence: TGTGCCAGCAGTTTATTTGGACAGGGGTATTTCGGTGGCAATCAGCCCCAGCATTTT. Translated: CASSLFGQGYFGGNQPQHF.

This clone was detected a few times. J is TRBJ1-1 and V is TRBV7-6, with TRBD1 matching over 9 bases. V lost 5 bases to trimming and J lost 4 bases; unmatched junction nucleotides: 5. CDR1 is SGHVS, CDR2 FNYEAQ, per germline. There are 14 residues in the CDR3. The CDR3 DNA is TGTGCCAGCAGCCCATCACAGGGGGCCACTGAAGCTTTCTTT. Protein product: CASSPSQGATEAFF.

V is TRBV3-1 (or the pseudogene TRBV3-2) and J is TRBJ1-3; no reliable D call. Germline V gene lookup returns CDR1 LGHDT and CDR2 YNNKEL (reference sequence). V lost 0 bases and J lost 0, with 6 bases in between. The CDR3 sequence is 15 residues long. The CDR3 spells CASSQDSASGNTIYF. The CDR3 DNA follows: TGTGCCAGCAGCCAAGACAGCGCCTCTGGAAACACCATATATTTT.

The chain joins TRBV2 to TRBJ1-1; 7 bases agree with TRBD1. Germline V gene lookup returns CDR1 SNHLY and CDR2 FYNNEI. This CDR3 spans 15 amino acids. The ends lost 8 bases at V and 0 bases at J; junction bases unmatched: 9. CDR3 protein: CASVVGQSMNTEAFF. For the CDR3, the DNA is TGTGCCAGCGTGGTGGGACAGTCAATGAACACTGAAGCTTTCTTT.

J is TRBJ2-1 and V is TRBV4-1; TRBD2 matches 9 bases. CDR1 and CDR2 (germline): MGHRA, YSYEKL. The CDR3 consists of 16 residues. V lost 1 base to trimming and J lost 4 bases; unmatched junction nucleotides: 5. CDR3 sequence: CASSQVLAGSYNEQFF. The DNA of the CDR3 is TGCGCCAGCAGCCAAGTCCTAGCGGGGTCATACAATGAGCAGTTCTTC.

This sequence joins TRBV7-7 and TRBJ2-3, with 8 bases fitting TRBD2. The CDR3 consists of 16 residues. Unmatched junction bases numbered 9, after V lost 1 base and J lost 6 bases. From germline, CDR1 is SSHAT and CDR2 FNYEAQ (reference sequence). CDR3: CASSLGNPGLGDTQYF. The CDR3 region has the DNA TGTGCCAGCAGCTTAGGGAACCCGGGACTAGGGGATACGCAGTATTTT.

The gene calls are TRBV5-4 and TRBJ1-2; the match to TRBD1 covers 10 bases. V was pared by 1 base and J by 8 bases, with 8 bases of the junction left unmatched. In germline, CDR1 is SGHNT, CDR2 YYREEE (reference sequence). The CDR3 is made up of 15 amino acids. In nucleotides, the CDR3 is TGTGCCAGCAGCTTGATTGGGACAGGGGTGCGGGGCTACACCTTC. This translates into CASSLIGTGVRGYTF.

V is TRBV2 and J is TRBJ2-6; D gene uncertain. Germline values: CDR1 SNHLY, CDR2 FYNNEI. The V gene lost 7 bases and the J gene lost 0 bases, with 4 bases spanning the gap. CDR3 size: 13 residues. The CDR3 nucleotides are TGTGCCAGCACTCCCTCTGGGGCCAACGTCCTGACTTTC. As protein: CASTPSGANVLTF.

The V and J genes are TRBV2 and TRBJ1-3; D is unresolved. Germline V gives CDR1 SNHLY, CDR2 FYNNEI. The CDR3 loop spans 15 amino acids. The V end lost 1 base, the J end lost 5 bases, and 12 bases lay between the germline ends. As DNA, the CDR3 is TGTGCCAGCAGTGAAGGGCAGAATAAACGAAACACCATATATTTT. Protein: CASSEGQNKRNTIYF. The entire variable domain, with the rest obtained from reference TRBV2 and TRBJ1-3, is as follows: EPEVTQTPSHQVTQMGQEVILRCVPISNHLYFYWYRQILGQKVEFLVSFYNNEISEKSEIFDDQFSVERPDGSNFTLKIRSTKLEDSAMYFCASSEGQNKRNTIYFGEGSWLTVV.

The CDR3 sequence is CASKGWGVYGYTF. As DNA, the CDR3 is TGTGCCAGCAAGGGCTGGGGGGTCTATGGCTACACCTTC. J is TRBJ1-2 and V is TRBV2, with TRBD1 as a possible D gene (5 bases). Trimming pared 7 bases from V and 4 bases from J, leaving 13 bases between. The V gene's germline CDR1 is SNHLY and CDR2 FYNNEI. This CDR3 region has 13 residues.

This sequence joins TRBV12-3 or TRBV12-4 and TRBJ2-3; 7 bases agree with TRBD2. This CDR3 is 12 amino acids long. Losses at the gene ends were 4 bases for V and 12 bases for J; bases not matched to a gene: 7. The CDR3 DNA sequence: TGTGCCAGCAGTTCTGCTAGCGGTTCCCAGTATTTT. Protein sequence: CASSSASGSQYF.

Written as DNA, the CDR3 is TGTGCCAGCAGCCAAGATCCCCGGACTAGCGGGGGCTCTGGGGCCAACGTCCTGACTTTC. It translates to CASSQDPRTSGGSGANVLTF. The chain couples TRBV4-2 to TRBJ2-6, with 13 bases that match TRBD2. The CDR3 length is 20 residues. Trimming at V came to 0 bases and at J to 0 bases, leaving 5 bases not matched to a gene. Germline lookup yields CDR1 LGHNA and CDR2 YNFKEQ.

The chain combines TRBV28 with TRBJ1-5; TRBD1 matches at 8 bases. The junction had 8 bases not matched to a gene; V was cut back by 5 bases and J by 2 bases. There are 16 residues in the CDR3. The germline gives CDR1 MDHEN, CDR2 SYDVKM. Here the CDR3 reads CASSQRTGFGNQPQHF. The CDR3 DNA sequence: TGTGCCAGCAGTCAACGGACAGGGTTCGGCAATCAGCCCCAGCATTTT.

This chain joins TRBV19 and TRBJ1-6, with TRBD1 identical over 7 bases. CDR1 LNHDA and CDR2 SQIVND come from the germline V gene (reference sequence). The CDR3 has 14 amino acids. After removal of 3 bases from V and 10 bases from J, the junction contained 6 bases not matched to a gene. The CDR3 DNA follows: TGTGCCAGTAGTATCGAGGGGGCTGGGTCACCCCTCCACTTT. Translating gives CASSIEGAGSPLHF.

The chain links TRBV7-9 to TRBJ2-7; no definite D call. This CDR3 is 13 amino acids long. Germline CDR1 is SEHNR and CDR2 is FQNEAQ (reference sequence). The germline V and J ends were trimmed by 3 bases and 0 bases, with 6 bases remaining between them. The CDR3 bases are TGTGCCAGCAGCTTTTCCAGCTCCTACGAGCAGTACTTC. Translated, it gives CASSFSSSYEQYF.

The rearrangement uses TRBV9 and TRBJ1-3; no reliable D call. The CDR3 extends over 16 amino acids. The V end lost 0 bases, the J end lost 0 bases, and 10 bases lay between the germline ends. Germline-derived CDR1 and CDR2 are SGDLS and YYNGEE. Here the CDR3 reads CASSVDGVPSGNTIYF. The CDR3 bases are TGTGCCAGCAGCGTAGACGGGGTCCCCTCTGGAAACACCATATATTTT.

In its sample, this clone was seen a few times. This sequence joins TRBV19 and TRBJ1-4; D is possibly TRBD1 (6 bases). With 7 bases removed from V and 8 bases from J, the gap between germline ends came to 17 bases. The CDR3 extends over 14 amino acids. Germline assignment: CDR1 LNHDA and CDR2 SQIVND (reference sequence). The CDR3 bases are TGTGCCAGTACCAATAGGGGGGGTCAAGAAAAACTGTTTTTT. Its protein is CASTNRGGQEKLFF.

V gene TRBV6-1 combines with J gene TRBJ2-5; D possibly corresponds to TRBD1 (5 bases). Deletions cut 3 bases from V and 1 base from J, with 9 bases between. Germline-derived CDR1 and CDR2 are MNHNS and SASEGT. This CDR3 is built from 14 residues. The CDR3 protein is CASSEYRTQETQYF. The CDR3 DNA reads TGTGCCAGCAGTGAGTACAGGACCCAAGAGACCCAGTACTTC.

This clone was observed once. The V call is TRBV14, the J call TRBJ2-3; TRBD2 aligns across 8 bases. Per germline, CDR1 SGHDN and CDR2 FVKESK. The CDR3 runs 14 residues. V trimming: 1 base; J trimming: 7 bases; junction bases outside the gene matches: 4. This CDR3 is CASSQGTSRYTQYF. The DNA of the CDR3 is TGTGCCAGCAGCCAAGGGACTAGCAGGTATACGCAGTATTTT.

The CDR3 nucleotides are TGTGCCAGCAGGTGGAGCGGTGAAAAACTGTTTTTT. Translation: CASRWSGEKLFF. This rearrangement joins TRBV6-5 to TRBJ1-4; D is undetermined. CDR1 MNHEY and CDR2 SVGAGI come from the germline V gene. V was clipped by 6 bases and J by 7 bases, with 9 bases between them. The CDR3 spans 12 residues.